This T cell receptor beta chain was identified during a study of blood T cell repertoires in COVID-19. The protocol was immunoSEQ multiplex PCR, while the TCRdb copy is restricted to in-frame clones and leaves out a portion. The top ten clones hold around 1.3% of a sample with hundreds of thousands of clones, over 80% of them seen once. The V gene's germline CDR1 is MNHEY and CDR2 SVGAGI. V shed 6 bases and J shed 0 bases, with 9 bases lying between them. The CDR3 is 14 amino acids. The rearrangement uses TRBV6-5 and TRBJ1-3; tentatively, D is TRBD1 (5 bases). Specimen: peripheral blood. The TCR originated in a woman aged 25 to 45 with COVID-19, enrolled during active disease. The CDR3 DNA follows: TGTGCCAGCAGCACAGGCCTCTCTGGAAACACCATATATTTT. Translated, it gives CASSTGLSGNTIYF.